The following is a T cell receptor beta chain sequence with its context. Profiled with immunoSEQ multiplex PCR; TCRdb holds only in-frame clones, not every one. Among some 120,000 clones listed, around nine tenths were seen once. The record originates from a study of blood T cell repertoires in COVID-19. Looked up from germline, CDR1 is LGHDT and CDR2 is YNNKEL (reference sequence). Trimming shortened V by 0 bases and J by 9 bases, and 15 bases separated the two germline ends. This CDR3 has 15 amino acids. The chain has TRBV3-1 (or the pseudogene TRBV3-2) and TRBJ2-1; D possibly corresponds to TRBD1 (5 bases). Sequencing input: peripheral blood. This sequence was found in a middle-aged man with acute or convalescent COVID-19. The CDR3 DNA reads as TGTGCCAGCAGCCAAGACAGGGTTGAAATCGCTGAGCAGTTCTTC. It specifies CASSQDRVEIAEQFF.